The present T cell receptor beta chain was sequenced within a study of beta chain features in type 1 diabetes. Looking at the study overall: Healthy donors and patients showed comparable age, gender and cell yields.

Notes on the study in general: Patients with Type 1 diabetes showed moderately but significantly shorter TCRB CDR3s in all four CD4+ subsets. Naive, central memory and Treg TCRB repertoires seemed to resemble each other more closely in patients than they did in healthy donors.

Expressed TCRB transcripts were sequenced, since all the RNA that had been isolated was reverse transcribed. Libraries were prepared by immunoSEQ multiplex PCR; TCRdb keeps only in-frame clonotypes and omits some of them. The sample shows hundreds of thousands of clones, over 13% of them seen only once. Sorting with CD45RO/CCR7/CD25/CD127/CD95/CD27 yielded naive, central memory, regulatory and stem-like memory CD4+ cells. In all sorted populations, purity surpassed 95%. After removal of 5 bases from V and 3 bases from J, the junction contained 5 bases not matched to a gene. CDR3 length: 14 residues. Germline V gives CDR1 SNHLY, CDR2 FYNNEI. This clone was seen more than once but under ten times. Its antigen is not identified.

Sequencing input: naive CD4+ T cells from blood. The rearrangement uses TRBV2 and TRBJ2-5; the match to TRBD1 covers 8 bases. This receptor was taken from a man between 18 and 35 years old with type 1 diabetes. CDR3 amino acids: CASSPRTGKETQYF. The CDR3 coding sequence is TGTGCCAGCAGTCCACGGACAGGGAAAGAGACCCAGTACTTC.